The 3 T cell receptor beta chains below were found in one sample sequenced in a study of shared clonotypes between healthy human individuals. Terminally differentiated effector memory CD45RA+ cells were left out of the naive CD8 fraction, which was CD45RO-negative and positively selected for CCR7. Clones were read by immunoSEQ multiplex PCR, and TCRdb kept only the in-frame ones, dropping some. The data hold around 2,000,000 clones, with 90% to 95% observed a single time. Sequencing was performed on naive CD8+ T cells from PBMCs. The source is a man between 18 and 35 years old in good health. Some clones in this sample may be carry-over from other donors' samples.

V and J are TRBV7-9 and TRBJ1-2; D not resolved. With 5 bases removed from V and 4 bases from J, the gap between germline ends came to 11 bases. The CDR3 sequence is 13 residues long. Germline CDR1 reads SEHNR; CDR2 reads FQNEAQ (reference sequence). In nucleotides, the CDR3 is TGTGCCAGCAGCCAGATGGTCGTCTATGGCTACACCTTC. Its protein product is CASSQMVVYGYTF.

The chain carries TRBV7-2 and TRBJ1-2; the D gene is possibly TRBD1 (5 bases). Germline V gene data show CDR1 as SGHTA and CDR2 as FQGNSA. V was trimmed by 5 bases and J by 8 bases, leaving 21 bases between them. The CDR3 totals 15 residues. The CDR3 DNA sequence: TGTGCCAGCAGCCCACCCGGGACGCGTATGGGGGGCTACACCTTC. Residues: CASSPPGTRMGGYTF. Combining the CDR3 with reference TRBV7-2 and TRBJ1-2 gives the whole variable domain GAGVSQSPSNKVTEKGKDVELRCDPISGHTALYWYRQSLGQGLEFLIYFQGNSAPDKSGLPSDRFSAERTGGSVSTLTIQRTQQEDSAVYLCASSPPGTRMGGYTFGSGTRLTVV.

The sample holds a few counts of this clone. This sequence joins TRBV6-5 and TRBJ1-1, with D possibly matching TRBD1 (5 bases). CDR3 length equals 14 residues. V lost 2 bases and J lost 4, with 11 bases in between. Germline loops: CDR1 MNHEY, CDR2 SVGAGI. The CDR3 is CASSYAERGTEAFF. CDR3 nucleotide sequence: TGTGCCAGCAGTTACGCGGAGAGGGGCACTGAAGCTTTCTTT.